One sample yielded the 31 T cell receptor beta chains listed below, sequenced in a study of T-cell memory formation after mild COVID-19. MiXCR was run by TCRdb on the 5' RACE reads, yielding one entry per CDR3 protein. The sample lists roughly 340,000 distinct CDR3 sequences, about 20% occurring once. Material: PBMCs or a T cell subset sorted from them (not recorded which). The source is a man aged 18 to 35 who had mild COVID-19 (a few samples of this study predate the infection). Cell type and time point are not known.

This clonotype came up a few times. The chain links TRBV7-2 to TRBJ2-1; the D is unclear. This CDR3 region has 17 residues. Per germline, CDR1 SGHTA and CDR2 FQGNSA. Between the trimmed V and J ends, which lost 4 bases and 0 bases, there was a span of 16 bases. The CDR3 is CASSSRGRPSSYNEQFF. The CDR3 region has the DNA TGTGCCAGCAGCTCCCGCGGACGGCCAAGCTCCTACAATGAGCAGTTCTTC.

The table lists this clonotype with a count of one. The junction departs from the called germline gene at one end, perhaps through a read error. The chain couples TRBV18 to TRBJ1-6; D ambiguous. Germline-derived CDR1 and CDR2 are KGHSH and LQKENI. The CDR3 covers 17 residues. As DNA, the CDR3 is TGTGCCAGCTCACGAAGCAGTATCGACTGGGGTGAATCACACCTCCACTTT. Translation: CASSRSSIDWGESHLHF.

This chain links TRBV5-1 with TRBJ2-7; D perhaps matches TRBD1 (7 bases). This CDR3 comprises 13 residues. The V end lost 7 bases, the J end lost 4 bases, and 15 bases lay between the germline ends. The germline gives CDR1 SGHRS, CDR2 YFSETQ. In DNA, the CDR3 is TGCGCCAGCCGGACAGGCGGAGGGTACGAGCAGTACTTC. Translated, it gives CASRTGGGYEQYF.

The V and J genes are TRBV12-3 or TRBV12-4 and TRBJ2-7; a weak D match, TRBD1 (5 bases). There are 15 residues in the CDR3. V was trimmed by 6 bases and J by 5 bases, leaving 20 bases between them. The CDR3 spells CASSPTGPLMDEQYF. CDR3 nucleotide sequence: TGTGCCAGCAGCCCCACAGGTCCCTTGATGGACGAGCAGTACTTC.

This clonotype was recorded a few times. Written as DNA, the CDR3 is TGTGCCACCAGTGATGGGACCGATCAGCCCCAGCATTTT. This gives the protein CATSDGTDQPQHF. This chain links TRBV24-1 with TRBJ1-5, with TRBD1 as a possible D gene (5 bases). Per the germline V gene, CDR1 is KGHDR and CDR2 is SFDVKD. This CDR3 region has 13 residues. The ends were cut back, 3 bases at V and 5 bases at J, with 7 bases in the middle.

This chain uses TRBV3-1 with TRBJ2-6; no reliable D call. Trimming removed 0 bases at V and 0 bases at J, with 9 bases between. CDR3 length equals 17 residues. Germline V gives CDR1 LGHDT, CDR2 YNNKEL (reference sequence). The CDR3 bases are TGTGCCAGCAGCCAAGAGTCTGGTAACTCTGGGGCCAACGTCCTGACTTTC. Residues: CASSQESGNSGANVLTF. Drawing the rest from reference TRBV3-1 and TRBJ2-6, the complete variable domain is DTAVSQTPKYLVTQMGNDKSIKCEQNLGHDTMYWYKQDSKKFLKIMFSYNNKELIINETVPNRFSPKSPDKAHLNLHINSLELGDSAVYFCASSQESGNSGANVLTFGAGSRLTVL.

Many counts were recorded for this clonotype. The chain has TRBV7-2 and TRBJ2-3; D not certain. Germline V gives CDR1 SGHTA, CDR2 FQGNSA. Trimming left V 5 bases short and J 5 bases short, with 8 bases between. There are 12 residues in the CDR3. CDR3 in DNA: TGTGCCAGCAGCGTAACCTTAGATACGCAGTATTTT. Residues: CASSVTLDTQYF.

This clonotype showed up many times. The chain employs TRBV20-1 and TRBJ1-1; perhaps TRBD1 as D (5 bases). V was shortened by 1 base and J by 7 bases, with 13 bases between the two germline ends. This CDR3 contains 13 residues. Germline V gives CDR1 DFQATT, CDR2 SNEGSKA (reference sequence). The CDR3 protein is CSARAPAGLEAFF. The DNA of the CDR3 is TGCAGTGCTAGAGCTCCAGCGGGACTTGAAGCTTTCTTT.

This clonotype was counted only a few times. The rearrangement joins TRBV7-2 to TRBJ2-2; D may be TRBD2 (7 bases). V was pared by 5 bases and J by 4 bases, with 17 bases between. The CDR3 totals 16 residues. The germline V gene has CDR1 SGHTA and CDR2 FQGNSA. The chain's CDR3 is CASSQAGGGVTGELFF. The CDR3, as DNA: TGTGCCAGCAGCCAGGCTGGCGGGGGCGTCACCGGGGAGCTGTTTTTT.

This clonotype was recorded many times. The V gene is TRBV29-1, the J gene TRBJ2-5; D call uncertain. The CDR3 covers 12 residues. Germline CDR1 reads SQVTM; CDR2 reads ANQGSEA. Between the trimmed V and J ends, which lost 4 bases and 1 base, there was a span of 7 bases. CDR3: CSVGGSQETQYF. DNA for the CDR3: TGCAGCGTTGGCGGCAGCCAAGAGACCCAGTACTTC. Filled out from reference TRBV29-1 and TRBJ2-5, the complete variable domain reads SAVISQKPSRDICQRGTSLTIQCQVDSQVTMMFWYRQQPGQSLTLIATANQGSEATYESGFVIDKFPISRPNLTFSTLTVSNMSPEDSSIYLCSVGGSQETQYFGPGTRLLVL.

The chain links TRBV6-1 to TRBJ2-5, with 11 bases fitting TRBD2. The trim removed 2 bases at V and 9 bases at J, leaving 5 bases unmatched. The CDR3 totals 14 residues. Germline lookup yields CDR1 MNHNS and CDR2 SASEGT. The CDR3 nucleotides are TGTGCCAGCAGTGAATTTAGCGGGGGGGTTTCCCAGTACTTC. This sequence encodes CASSEFSGGVSQYF.

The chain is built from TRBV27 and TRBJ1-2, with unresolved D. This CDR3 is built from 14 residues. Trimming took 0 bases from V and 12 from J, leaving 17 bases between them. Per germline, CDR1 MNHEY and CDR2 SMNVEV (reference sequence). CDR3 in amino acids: CASSLSWVTPAHTF. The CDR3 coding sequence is TGTGCCAGCAGTTTATCGTGGGTAACACCGGCGCACACCTTC.

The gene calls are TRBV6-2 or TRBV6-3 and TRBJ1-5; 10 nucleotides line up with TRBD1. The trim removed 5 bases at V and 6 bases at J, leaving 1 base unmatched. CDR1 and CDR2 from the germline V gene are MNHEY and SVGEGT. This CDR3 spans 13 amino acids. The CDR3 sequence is CASSDRGLQPQHF. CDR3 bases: TGTGCCAGCAGTGACAGGGGGCTTCAGCCCCAGCATTTT.

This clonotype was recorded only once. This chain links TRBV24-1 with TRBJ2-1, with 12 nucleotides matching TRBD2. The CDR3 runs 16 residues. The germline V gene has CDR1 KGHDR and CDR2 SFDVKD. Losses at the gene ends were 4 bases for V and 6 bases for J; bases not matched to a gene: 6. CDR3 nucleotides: TGTGCCACCAGTGAGGCCGGGACTAGCGGGCTCAATGAGCAGTTCTTC. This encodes CATSEAGTSGLNEQFF.

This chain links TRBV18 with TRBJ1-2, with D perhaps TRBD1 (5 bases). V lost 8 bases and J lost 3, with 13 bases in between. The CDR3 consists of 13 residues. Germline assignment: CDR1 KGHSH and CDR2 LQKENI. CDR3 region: CASTPTGDYGYTF. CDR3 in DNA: TGTGCCAGCACTCCAACGGGGGACTATGGCTACACCTTC.

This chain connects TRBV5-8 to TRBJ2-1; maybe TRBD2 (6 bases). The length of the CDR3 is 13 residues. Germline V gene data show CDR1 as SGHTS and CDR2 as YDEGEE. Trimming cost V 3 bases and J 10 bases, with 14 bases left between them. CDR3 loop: CASSSQTRGEQFF. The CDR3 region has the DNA TGTGCCAGCAGCTCTCAGACCCGGGGGGAGCAGTTCTTC.

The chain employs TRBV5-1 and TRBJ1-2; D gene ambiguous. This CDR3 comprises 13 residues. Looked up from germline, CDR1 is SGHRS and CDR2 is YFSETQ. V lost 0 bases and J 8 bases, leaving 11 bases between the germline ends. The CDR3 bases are TGCGCCAGCAGCTTGGGTGTCTCGGGGGGCTACACCTTC. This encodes CASSLGVSGGYTF.

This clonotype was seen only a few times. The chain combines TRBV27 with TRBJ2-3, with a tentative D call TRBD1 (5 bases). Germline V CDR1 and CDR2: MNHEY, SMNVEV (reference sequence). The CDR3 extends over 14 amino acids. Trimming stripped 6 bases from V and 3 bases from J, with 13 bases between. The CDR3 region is CASRLTQGTDTQYF. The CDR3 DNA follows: TGTGCCAGCAGACTGACCCAGGGTACAGATACGCAGTATTTT.

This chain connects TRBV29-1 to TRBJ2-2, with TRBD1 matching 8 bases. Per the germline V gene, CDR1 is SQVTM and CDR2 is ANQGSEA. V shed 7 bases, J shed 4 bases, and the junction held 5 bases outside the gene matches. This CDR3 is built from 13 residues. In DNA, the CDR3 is TGCAGCGCCCTCCAGGGGGCCACCGGGGAGCTGTTTTTT. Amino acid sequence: CSALQGATGELFF.

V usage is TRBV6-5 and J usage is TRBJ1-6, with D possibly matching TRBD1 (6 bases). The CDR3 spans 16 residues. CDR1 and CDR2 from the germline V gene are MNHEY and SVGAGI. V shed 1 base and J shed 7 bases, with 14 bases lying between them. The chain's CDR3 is CASSYFLGGVNSPLHF. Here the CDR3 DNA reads TGTGCCAGCAGTTACTTTCTTGGGGGCGTAAATTCACCCCTCCACTTT.

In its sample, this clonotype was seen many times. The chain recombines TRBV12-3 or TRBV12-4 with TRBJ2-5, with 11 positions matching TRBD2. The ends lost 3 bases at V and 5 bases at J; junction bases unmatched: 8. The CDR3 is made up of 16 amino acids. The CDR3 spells CASSFGLAGGGETQYF. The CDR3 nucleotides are TGTGCCAGCAGTTTTGGGCTAGCGGGGGGAGGTGAGACCCAGTACTTC.

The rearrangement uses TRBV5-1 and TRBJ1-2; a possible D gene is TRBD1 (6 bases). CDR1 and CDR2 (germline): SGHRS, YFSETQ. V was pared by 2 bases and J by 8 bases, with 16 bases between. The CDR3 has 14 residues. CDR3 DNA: TGCGCCAGCAGCTTTCAGGGGAGTTCAGAAGGCTACACCTTC. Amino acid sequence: CASSFQGSSEGYTF.

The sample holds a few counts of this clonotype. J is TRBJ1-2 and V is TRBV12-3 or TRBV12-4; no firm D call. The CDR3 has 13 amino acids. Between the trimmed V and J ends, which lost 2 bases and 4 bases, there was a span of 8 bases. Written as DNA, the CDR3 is TGTGCCAGCAGTTTAACGCGGACCTATGGCTACACCTTC. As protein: CASSLTRTYGYTF.

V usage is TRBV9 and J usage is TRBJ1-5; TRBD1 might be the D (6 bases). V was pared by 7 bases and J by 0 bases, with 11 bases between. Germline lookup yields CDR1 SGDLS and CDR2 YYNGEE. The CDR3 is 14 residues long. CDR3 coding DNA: TGTGCCAGCGGCGGGGGCATTAGCAATCAGCCCCAGCATTTT. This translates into CASGGGISNQPQHF.

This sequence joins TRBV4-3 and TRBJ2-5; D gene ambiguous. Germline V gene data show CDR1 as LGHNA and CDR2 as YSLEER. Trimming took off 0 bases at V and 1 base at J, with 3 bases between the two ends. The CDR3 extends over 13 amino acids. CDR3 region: CASSQERQETQYF. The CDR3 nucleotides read TGCGCCAGCAGCCAAGAACGCCAAGAGACCCAGTACTTC.

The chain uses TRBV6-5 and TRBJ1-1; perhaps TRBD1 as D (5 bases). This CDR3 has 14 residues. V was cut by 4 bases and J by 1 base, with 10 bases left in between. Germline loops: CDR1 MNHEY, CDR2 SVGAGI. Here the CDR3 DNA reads TGTGCCAGCAGTTGGCGAGGGACGAACACTGAAGCTTTCTTT. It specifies CASSWRGTNTEAFF.

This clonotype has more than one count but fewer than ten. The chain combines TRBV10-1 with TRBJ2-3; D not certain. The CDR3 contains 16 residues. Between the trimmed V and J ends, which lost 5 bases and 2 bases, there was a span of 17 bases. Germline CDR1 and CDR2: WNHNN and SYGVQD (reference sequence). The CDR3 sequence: CASSFMVDGSTDTQYF. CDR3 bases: TGCGCCAGCAGTTTTATGGTCGACGGCTCCACAGATACGCAGTATTTT.

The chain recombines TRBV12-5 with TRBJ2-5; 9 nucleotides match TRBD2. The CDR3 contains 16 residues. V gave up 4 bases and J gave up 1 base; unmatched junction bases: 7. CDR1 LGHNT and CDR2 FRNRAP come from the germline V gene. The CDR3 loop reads CASGYSGGTFQETQYF. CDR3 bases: TGTGCTAGTGGTTATAGCGGGGGTACATTCCAAGAGACCCAGTACTTC.

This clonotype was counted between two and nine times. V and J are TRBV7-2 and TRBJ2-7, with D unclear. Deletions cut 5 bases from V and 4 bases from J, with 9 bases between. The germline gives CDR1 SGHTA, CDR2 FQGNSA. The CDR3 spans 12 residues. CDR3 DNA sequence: TGTGCCAGCAGCCACTTGGGGTACGAGCAGTACTTC. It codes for CASSHLGYEQYF.

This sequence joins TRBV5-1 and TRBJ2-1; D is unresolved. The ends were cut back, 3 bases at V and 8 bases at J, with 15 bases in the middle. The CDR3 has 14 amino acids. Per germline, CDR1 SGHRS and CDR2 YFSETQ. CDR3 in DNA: TGCGCCAGCAGCTCAATCCGTGGACCCCATGAGCAGTTCTTC. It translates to CASSSIRGPHEQFF.

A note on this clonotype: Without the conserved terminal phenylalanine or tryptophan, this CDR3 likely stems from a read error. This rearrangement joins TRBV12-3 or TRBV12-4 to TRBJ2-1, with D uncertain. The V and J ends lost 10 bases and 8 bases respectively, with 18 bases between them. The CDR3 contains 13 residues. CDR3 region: CATSGLTRDEQFL. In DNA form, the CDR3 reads TGTGCCACTTCCGGGCTGACCCGCGATGAGCAGTTCTTA.